These T cell receptor beta chains were read from a single sample in a study of cytomegalovirus exposure and HLA in healthy donors. Here immunoSEQ multiplex PCR was the method, and the copy in TCRdb shows in-frame clones only, minus some. The sample includes around 220,000 clones, around 80% of them seen just once. The sample taken for sequencing was PBMCs. The receptors derive from a woman aged 30 to 39 in good health and CMV-seropositive. Both conserved end residues are part of each CDR3. The D gene is left open where the match is weak. Clone size is stated in some rows and not others, as once, few, many or a class when expanded.

TRBJ1-3,TRBV4-1,.,.,TGCGCCAGCAGCCAAGAGGTCGCACTCTCTGGAAACACCATATATTTT,CASSQEVALSGNTIYF
TRBJ2-3,TRBV6-1,.,.,TGTGCCAGCAGTGAAGAGGTGGGGCAGGGCCCAGATACGCAGTATTTT,CASSEEVGQGPDTQYF
TRBJ1-1,TRBV19,TRBD1,.,TGTGCCAGTAGATCAGGGGGTGGCACTGAAGCTTTCTTT,CASRSGGGTEAFF
TRBJ2-7,TRBV5-1,.,.,TGCGCCAGCAGCTTGGCTGCAGTAGACTACGAGCAGTACTTC,CASSLAAVDYEQYF
TRBJ2-1,TRBV19,.,.,TGTGCCAGCTCAGGACAGTCGAAGAATGAGCAGTTCTTC,CASSGQSKNEQFF
TRBJ2-7,TRBV10-3,.,.,TGTGCCATCTCGGGTTCCGAGACGGCACTCTACGAGCAGTACTTC,CAISGSETALYEQYF
TRBJ2-4,TRBV5-6,TRBD2,.,TGTGCCAGCCGAAATACCCCGGGAGGAGGAAACATTCAGTACTTC,CASRNTPGGGNIQYF
TRBJ2-5,TRBV29-1,.,.,TGCAGCGTTGAAGGTCGGTCCGGGATGGGCGAGAAGACCCAGTACTTC,CSVEGRSGMGEKTQYF
TRBJ2-7,TRBV28,TRBD1,.,TGTGCCAGCATTCCATTGGGGACAGGGCCCTACGAGCAGTACTTC,CASIPLGTGPYEQYF
TRBJ2-7,TRBV11-2,.,.,TGTGCCAGCAGTCTCAGGCCGGGTGAGCAGTACTTC,CASSLRPGEQYF
TRBJ1-4,TRBV6-1,.,.,TGTGCCAGCAGTGAAGTGGCGAGGGCTGAAAAACTGTTTTTT,CASSEVARAEKLFF
TRBJ2-3,TRBV11-2,.,.,TGTGCCAGCAGCTTGGGTTGGGCCAGCGACACGCAGTATTTT,CASSLGWASDTQYF
TRBJ2-1,TRBV19,.,.,TGTGCCAGTAGCCCCACGGTGTACAATGAGCAGTTCTTC,CASSPTVYNEQFF
TRBJ1-1,TRBV7-9,.,few,TGTGCCAGCAGCTATCGGTTTGACACTGAAGCTTTCTTT,CASSYRFDTEAFF
TRBJ1-5,TRBV19,TRBD1,few,TGTGCCAGTAGTACCAGCAGCAGGGGGCCTCAGCCCCAGCATTTT,CASSTSSRGPQPQHF
TRBJ1-2,TRBV6-1,TRBD1,few,TGTGCCAGCAGTGTGGAGACAGGGGCGCCCAACTATGGCTACACCTTC,CASSVETGAPNYGYTF
TRBJ2-1,TRBV7-3,.,.,TGTGCCAGCAGCACCCAGGGGAATGAGCAGTTCTTC,CASSTQGNEQFF
TRBJ1-3,TRBV5-1,TRBD1,.,TGCGCCAGCAGCTTGGTGGGGACAGAATTCTCTGGAAACACCATATATTTT,CASSLVGTEFSGNTIYF
TRBJ2-7,TRBV7-3,.,.,TGTGCCAGCAGCTTAACATATAGCCACGAGCAGTACTTC,CASSLTYSHEQYF
TRBJ1-1,TRBV23-1,TRBD1,.,TGCGCCAGCAGTCACCTGACAGGGGTCACTGAAGCTTTCTTT,CASSHLTGVTEAFF
TRBJ1-1,TRBV7-9,TRBD1,.,TGTGCCAGCAGCTTTGACCGGGACAGGCCTATGAACACTGAAGCTTTCTTT,CASSFDRDRPMNTEAFF
TRBJ1-5,TRBV11-2,.,.,TGTGCCAGCAGCTTAGGTGGCAACAATCAGCCCCAGCATTTT,CASSLGGNNQPQHF
TRBJ2-6,TRBV29-1,TRBD1,few,TGCAGCGTAGCCGGGACAGGGTGGGACTCTGGGGCCAACGTCCTGACTTTC,CSVAGTGWDSGANVLTF
TRBJ2-7,TRBV18,TRBD1,.,TGTGCCAGCTCACCAGGGACAGACTCCTACGAGCAGTACTTC,CASSPGTDSYEQYF
TRBJ1-2,TRBV5-6,.,.,TGTGCCAGCAGCTACGGGGCTCCCTATGGCTACACCTTC,CASSYGAPYGYTF
TRBJ2-2,TRBV7-2,TRBD1,few,TGTGCCAGCAGCTTCAATACAGGGGCCGGGGAGCTGTTTTTT,CASSFNTGAGELFF
TRBJ1-2,TRBV2,.,.,TGTGCCAGCAGCGACAAGGCCCTCGTTGGCTACACCTTC,CASSDKALVGYTF
TRBJ2-7,TRBV5-1,.,.,TGCGCCAGCAGCTGGGGAACTAGCCGCTCCTACGAGCAGTACTTC,CASSWGTSRSYEQYF
TRBJ2-6,TRBV5-1,.,.,TGCGCCAGCAGCTTGCGTCCCAGCTCTGGGGCCAACGTCCTGACTTTC,CASSLRPSSGANVLTF
TRBJ2-1,TRBV7-9,.,.,TGTGCCAGCAGCTCCCGGGACGCCAAATACAATGAGCAGTTCTTC,CASSSRDAKYNEQFF